The next 9 T cell receptor beta chains were all read from a single sample in a study of vaccination effects on CD4 cells after COVID-19. Under the ViraFEST assay, PBMC were stimulated with viral peptide pools so that antigen-specific CD4+ T cells expanded. Sequencing was performed afterwards. Culture proceeded for 10 days, and CD4+ T cells were then isolated. According to the study, vaccine recipients showed no prior SARS-CoV-2 infection and negative nucleocapsid antibodies. Profiling relied on immunoSEQ multiplex PCR, and the TCRdb table lists in-frame clones only, not all of them. This table holds tens of thousands of clones, 73% found once. These receptors have no known antigen. Sequencing was performed on CD4+ T cells from PBMCs cultured with SARS-CoV-2 spike peptides, taken before COVID-19 vaccination. The receptors shown here come from a human donor who received a COVID-19 vaccine.

This clone has more than one count but fewer than ten. This chain links TRBV2 with TRBJ1-2; 8 nucleotides agree with TRBD1. This CDR3 region has 13 residues. J was trimmed by 6 bases and V by 5 bases; bases with no gene match: 5. Germline CDR1 SNHLY, CDR2 FYNNEI. As DNA, the CDR3 is TGTGCCAGCAGTTACAGGGGGTTGGATGGCTACACCTTC. This sequence encodes CASSYRGLDGYTF. The complete variable domain, with remaining parts taken from reference TRBV2 and TRBJ1-2, reads EPEVTQTPSHQVTQMGQEVILRCVPISNHLYFYWYRQILGQKVEFLVSFYNNEISEKSEIFDDQFSVERPDGSNFTLKIRSTKLEDSAMYFCASSYRGLDGYTFGSGTRLTVV.

This clone was found a few times. V and J are TRBV6-5 and TRBJ2-2; no clear D gene. This CDR3 has 13 amino acids. V lost 2 bases and J lost 8, with 9 bases in between. CDR1 is MNHEY and CDR2 is SVGAGI in the germline V gene. DNA for the CDR3: TGTGCCAGCAGTTACCCCAGACCGGGGGAGCTGTTTTTT. It is translated as CASSYPRPGELFF.

This clone was seen a handful of times. J is TRBJ1-1 and V is TRBV7-2, with a possible D match to TRBD1 (6 bases). This CDR3 has 14 amino acids. Germline assignment: CDR1 SGHTA and CDR2 FQGNSA. Trimming left V 2 bases short and J 2 bases short, with 9 bases between. In DNA, the CDR3 is TGTGCCAGCAGCTTATCAGGGGCCAACACTGAAGCTTTCTTT. It encodes CASSLSGANTEAFF.

The V gene is TRBV11-2, the J gene TRBJ2-7; 7 bases are a match to TRBD1. The germline V gene has CDR1 SGHAT and CDR2 FQNNGV. This CDR3 has 15 residues. The J segment lost 4 bases and the V segment lost 3 bases, leaving 9 bases of the junction unmatched. CDR3 amino acids: CASSFPRMTGYEQYF. Here the CDR3 DNA reads TGTGCCAGCAGCTTTCCCCGGATGACAGGGTACGAGCAGTACTTC.

This clone came up a few times. CDR3 residues: CASSFGLAGPGELFF. The CDR3 DNA sequence: TGTGCCAGCAGCTTTGGACTAGCGGGGCCCGGGGAGCTGTTTTTT. The chain has TRBV7-9 and TRBJ2-2; 12 bases are shared with TRBD2. This CDR3 is built from 15 residues. Germline V gene sequence: CDR1 SEHNR, CDR2 FQNEAQ (reference sequence). Unmatched junction bases numbered 2, after V lost 3 bases and J lost 6 bases.

About this clone: The sample carries other DNA sequences with the same CDR3. The chain is built from TRBV2 and TRBJ2-6; no clear D. Germline lookup yields CDR1 SNHLY and CDR2 FYNNEI. This CDR3 spans 12 amino acids. V gave up 4 bases and J gave up 2 bases, with 0 bases separating them. CDR3: CASSAGANVLTF. The CDR3 bases are TGTGCCAGCAGTGCTGGGGCCAACGTCCTGACTTTC.

This chain uses TRBV5-4 with TRBJ2-1; D is ambiguous. V dropped 3 bases and J dropped 4 bases, with 8 bases sitting between them. The germline CDR1 and CDR2 sequences are SGHNT and YYREEE (reference sequence). This CDR3 has 13 residues. The CDR3 nucleotides read TGTGCCAGCAGCTCTCTGGGGTACAATGAGCAGTTCTTC. This sequence encodes CASSSLGYNEQFF.

The chain is built from TRBV6-4 and TRBJ1-2; no clear D. The V gene lost 0 bases and the J gene lost 1 base, with 6 bases spanning the gap. The V gene's germline CDR1 is MRHNA and CDR2 SNTAGT. CDR3 length: 14 residues. The CDR3 sequence: CASSDSTVNYGYTF. In nucleotides, the CDR3 is TGTGCCAGCAGTGACTCGACGGTTAACTATGGCTACACCTTC.

The V call is TRBV11-3, the J call TRBJ1-1; 9 bases map to TRBD1. Germline CDR1 SGHNT, CDR2 YENEEA. The CDR3 extends over 14 amino acids. With V trimmed by 5 bases and J by 11 bases, 12 bases remained unmatched. The CDR3, as DNA: TGTGCCAGCAGCGAACAGGGGGCGGGTAGTATGGCTTTCTTT. The encoded protein is CASSEQGAGSMAFF.